The rows below give T cell receptor beta chains drawn from one sample of a study of blood T cell repertoires in COVID-19. The method was immunoSEQ multiplex PCR; TCRdb's version includes in-frame clones alone and lacks a portion of them. The repertoire includes approximately 300,000 clones, around nine tenths of them detected once, and approximately 4.6% sits in the top ten. The sequenced material came from peripheral blood. These receptor sequences come from a man aged 35-49 years with acute or convalescent COVID-19. Each CDR3 is given with its conserved first and last residue. Each record gives: clone size, J gene, V gene, D gene, CDR3 DNA, CDR3 protein. The D gene is left open where the match is weak. Only some rows state a clone size, as once, few, many or a class for expanded clones.

-	TRBJ1-2	TRBV30	-	TGTGCCTGGAGTACCTTTACAGGGCACCCCTATGGCTACACCTTC	CAWSTFTGHPYGYTF
-	TRBJ2-7	TRBV10-3	TRBD1	TGTGCCACGGGACAGGGGATATCCTACGAGCAGTACTTC	CATGQGISYEQYF
-	TRBJ1-1	TRBV6-1	-	TGTGCCAGCAGTGATAGGTCTAGGACTGAAGCTTTCTTT	CASSDRSRTEAFF
-	TRBJ1-2	TRBV6-5	-	TGTGCCAGCACCAAGGGTGGGGCCTATGGCTACACCTTC	CASTKGGAYGYTF
-	TRBJ2-2	TRBV19	TRBD2	TGTGCCAGTAGTAGTGGGCTAGCGGGGGCGGGCACCGGGGAGCTGTTTTTT	CASSSGLAGAGTGELFF
-	TRBJ1-2	TRBV5-1	-	TGCGCCAGCGATTTTGGTCTGGGAGTTGGAGGCTACACCTTC	CASDFGLGVGGYTF
-	TRBJ2-7	TRBV6-6	-	TGTGCCAGCAGACCCGGACAGTTCTACGAGCAGTACTTC	CASRPGQFYEQYF
few	TRBJ1-3	TRBV7-8	-	TGTGCCAGCAGCTTCATTCGGGGAAACACCATATATTTT	CASSFIRGNTIYF
-	TRBJ1-1	TRBV2	-	TGTGCCAGTCTGAAGGAGGGAGGGAGGACTGAAGCTTTCTTT	CASLKEGGRTEAFF
-	TRBJ1-5	TRBV6-6	-	TGTGCCAGCAGTTACCAAAAGGGACTTAGCAATCAGCCCCAGCATTTT	CASSYQKGLSNQPQHF
-	TRBJ2-1	TRBV6-6	-	TGTGCCAGCAGCTCCGGGACACGGGGTAATGAGCAGTTCTTC	CASSSGTRGNEQFF
-	TRBJ1-4	TRBV6-6	TRBD1	TGTGCCAGCAGTGGGACAGGCGCAACTAATGAAAAACTGTTTTTT	CASSGTGATNEKLFF
-	TRBJ2-1	TRBV9	-	TGTGCCAGCAGCGTAAGCCTCTCCTACAATGAGCAGTTCTTC	CASSVSLSYNEQFF
-	TRBJ1-1	TRBV6-6	-	TGTGCCAGCAGTTACGACTTTGAAGGCACTGAAGCTTTCTTT	CASSYDFEGTEAFF
-	TRBJ2-3	TRBV10-3	-	TGTGCCATCGGTGGGTCCACTAGCACAGATACGCAGTATTTT	CAIGGSTSTDTQYF
-	TRBJ2-1	TRBV27	TRBD2	TGTGCCAGCAGTCCCCCCGGACTAGCGGTATACAATGAGCAGTTCTTC	CASSPPGLAVYNEQFF
-	TRBJ2-4	TRBV25-1	TRBD1	TGTGCCAGCAGTGAACCAGGGGGCATTCAGTACTTC	CASSEPGGIQYF